This T cell receptor beta chain was captured by sequencing in a study of cytomegalovirus exposure and HLA in healthy donors. Per the germline V gene, CDR1 is SQVTM and CDR2 is ANQGSEA. The V end lost 3 bases, the J end lost 2 bases, and 16 bases lay between the germline ends. The CDR3 is made up of 15 amino acids. PCR used 60 Vbeta primers and 13 Jbeta primers. Method: immunoSEQ multiplex PCR; TCRdb's copy keeps in-frame clones and lacks some. The sample has about 99,000 clones, approximately 78% seen once. As to this clone: Its antigen is unknown.

Notes on the study in general: Rarity characterized most TCR sequences, yet some public TCRs appeared in many donors. Later analysis revealed greater clonal expansion in HLA-associated TCR beta chains than in equally common others.

The V and J genes are TRBV29-1 and TRBJ2-5, with a tentative D call TRBD2 (7 bases). This sequence was found in a woman in her forties in good health and CMV-seronegative. Sequenced input: PBMCs. CDR3 DNA: TGCAGCGTTGAGAGGGGGGGAGGAGTGCAAGAGACCCAGTACTTC. This codes for CSVERGGGVQETQYF.